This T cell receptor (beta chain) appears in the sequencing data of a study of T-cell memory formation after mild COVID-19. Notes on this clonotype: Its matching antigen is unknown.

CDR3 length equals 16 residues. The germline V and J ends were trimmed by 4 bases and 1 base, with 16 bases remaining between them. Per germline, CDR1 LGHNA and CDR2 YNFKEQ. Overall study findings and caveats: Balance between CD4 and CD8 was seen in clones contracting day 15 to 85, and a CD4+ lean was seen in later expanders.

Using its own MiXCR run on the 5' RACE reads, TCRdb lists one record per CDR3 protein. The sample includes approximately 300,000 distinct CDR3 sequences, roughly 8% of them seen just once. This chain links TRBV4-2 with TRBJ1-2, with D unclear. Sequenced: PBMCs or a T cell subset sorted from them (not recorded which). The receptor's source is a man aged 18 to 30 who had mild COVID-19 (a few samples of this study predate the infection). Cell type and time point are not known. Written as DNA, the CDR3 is TGTGCCAGCAGCCCCCTAGGACCCCTAATTAACTATGGCTACACCTTC. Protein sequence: CASSPLGPLINYGYTF.